This T cell receptor beta chain came from a study of cytomegalovirus exposure and HLA in healthy donors (dated 2017 in TCRdb). For the wider study: An earlier analysis of roughly 570 of the donors reported about 300 Gb of sequence data and 117 million unique TCR beta sequences obtained from some 200 million T cells. An early release covering roughly 640 HLA-typed donors comprised around 300 gigabases of sequencing data and roughly 86 million unique TCR sequences. Of the 398 genotyped donors, roughly 80% fell in the genetic ancestry cluster associated with self-reported Caucasian donors. The study was designed to test whether signatures of past pathogen exposure could be identified by cataloging public T cell receptors. Using immunosequencing, the study profiled T cell repertoires from about 650 subjects and related those repertoires to cytomegalovirus serostatus. Along with the 666-subject first cohort, a separate validation cohort of over a hundred different subjects was used. The study combined high-throughput TCR immunosequencing, statistical association of individual TCRs with disease status, and machine learning to predict cytomegalovirus infection status. A later analysis re-examined previously published TCR beta repertoires from around 670 donors and added high-resolution HLA genotyping to investigate patterns of TCR occurrence. The later analysis used no new phenotypic data to find candidate immune exposures, relying instead on TCR beta sequences and their occurrence across donors. To decide whether each TCR beta V gene segment behaved as functional or pseudogenic, an earlier analysis of nearly 600 of the donors relied on high-throughput TCR beta sequencing. Alongside the repertoire data, information on donor age, sex, ethnicity and CMV serostatus was compiled. In a later genetic analysis, genome-wide SNP genotypes for about 55% of the roughly 700 donors were used, and that subset was treated as a discovery cohort. All discovery cohort repertoires had been generated using a single sequencing platform. Both class I and class II loci were covered by HLA typing, at four-digit resolution. The number of typed donors differed by locus: 629-630 for A, B, C, DRB1 and DQB1; some 540 for DQA1; around 580 for DPA1; and some 470 for DPB1. Because of strong linkage in the cohort, roughly five DR-DQ haplotypes were treated as single units for association and clustering. Among about 360 genotyped donors of the cohort, an average of about 240,000 unique TCR beta nucleotide sequences were sequenced per donor, roughly 20% of them non-productive. The paper's findings and limits, for the study overall: A later analysis found that TCR association rates varied across HLA loci, with DRB1 alleles showing the most associated TCRs and HLA-C alleles the fewest. A group of highly shared sequence variants was considered likely to be a technical artifact of the sequencing pipeline. A further reported finding was that TCR beta sequences accurately predicted the HLA-A and HLA-B alleles for most subjects in the first cohort. The classifier was reported to diagnose cytomegalovirus status with high specificity and sensitivity in both the original cohort and the validation cohort. In a later genetic analysis, fewer N-insertions in productive TCRs were reported among donors in an Asian-associated ancestry cluster than the 666-donor mean. The earlier analysis of approximately 540 of the donors excluded 15 to 20 rarely observed V segments, including chromosome 9 orphons, because counts were too low. When HLA alleles, especially DR and DQ, strongly co-occurred, attributing TCR associations to individual alleles was difficult. Because HLA typing was missing for some donors at each locus, association tests included only the typed subset. In a later analysis, several top co-occurrence clusters were reported to appear linked to parvovirus B19, influenza, CMV and Epstein-Barr virus. Correlated functional status among segregating V segments might be attributable to linkage disequilibrium, but an unknown experimental factor could not be ruled out. Specific HLA alleles were associated with over 15,000 TCR beta sequences at a false discovery rate of 0.05 in a later analysis. Presence/absence analyses assumed roughly uniform sequencing depth across donors, an assumption that may not hold. A few of the identified cytomegalovirus-associated TCR beta chains were confirmed in vitro to be specific for cytomegalovirus antigens. This cohort had only TCR beta chains sequenced, and the lack of alpha or paired-chain data limited which features could be detected. The study listed around 160 TCR beta chains as associated with cytomegalovirus. According to the authors, the approach could potentially be generalized to other disease states and immunological phenotypes. For the cohort, immune exposure information was limited to CMV serostatus. Across donors, most TCR sequences were observed very rarely, whereas some public TCRs were present in many individuals. A later genetic analysis associated a missense DCLRE1C variant with V-gene and J-gene trimming of TCR beta chains, and an independent cohort replicated the association. In a later analysis, HLA-associated TCR beta chains were found to be more clonally expanded and to have lower generation probabilities than equally common non-associated chains. An earlier analysis of approximately 590 of the donors showed that most TCR beta V segments appeared in productive rearrangements either about 87% or about 30% of the time, which broadly matched IMGT annotations. Most CMV-associated TCR beta chains appeared to be HLA-restricted in a later analysis, and the HLA associations seemed to be driven largely by CMV exposure.

The receptor library was made with the immunoSEQ multiplex PCR assay. For the multiplex PCR, a mixture combining 60 forward primers for TCR Vbeta segments and 13 reverse primers for TCR Jbeta segments was used. Amplification of the CDR3 region of rearranged TCR beta genes was performed with a multiplex PCR assay on genomic DNA. The Illumina HiSeq System was used to sequence the amplified TCR beta libraries as 87-base-pair reads. In the paper's pipeline: A later analysis counted 65 million to 90 million unique TCR beta chains across the 640 or so repertoires, and some 12 million of these chains were shared by at least two donors. Raw reads were error-corrected and collapsed into unique sequences by a nearest-neighbor algorithm in which closely related sequences were merged to remove PCR and sequencing errors. CDR3 sequences were aligned to IMGT reference sequences to assign V, D and J gene segments. For a sequence to be retained, a match of at least six nucleotides was required to both a V gene segment and a J gene segment. A rearrangement counted as productive if the CDR3 had no stop codons and remained in frame with V and J, and every other rearrangement counted as non-productive. Following IMGT convention, CDR3 was defined as the stretch from the second conserved V-encoded cysteine to the conserved J-encoded phenylalanine. Sequences without an unambiguous match to a single V gene segment were excluded from the earlier analysis of 450 to 750 of the donors. An earlier analysis of 500 to 600 of the donors classified V segments as functional when productive rearrangements were above 56.7% and as segregating when the standard deviation between donors was above 5%. A statistical classification framework was built for diagnosing cytomegalovirus status from the catalog of TCR beta chain sequences. V and J gene assignment, in a later analysis, came from comparing TCR nucleotide sequences with IMGT/GENE-DB human TR gene sequences. The TCRdist pipeline was used in a later analysis to assign CDR3 sequences and most-parsimonious VDJ recombination scenarios. In a later analysis, every TCR beta chain was defined by the combination of its CDR3 amino acid sequence and its V-gene family, and reads without a unique V-gene family were dropped. To address suspected cross-contamination and a sequencing artifact, a later analysis removed around 590 highly shared, low-generation-probability nucleotide sequences. In a later analysis, a clonal expansion index was calculated for each public chain from normalized within-repertoire ranks of inferred template counts. In a later analysis, generation probabilities were computed using a VDJ recombination model fitted to out-of-frame rearrangements, and the results were checked against IGoR. In a later analysis, TCR-TCR, TCR-HLA and TCR-CMV co-occurrence was scored with hypergeometric tests, and a repertoire-size bias correction was applied to TCR pairs. In a later analysis, false discovery rates were estimated by permuting HLA or CMV assignments 20 times. A later analysis grouped co-occurring TCRs with DBSCAN, adding TCRdist sequence similarity when clustering within HLA-allele-positive subsets. For co-occurrence clustering, repertoires with fewer than 30,000 or more than 120,000 public chains were excluded, along with roughly 5 repertoires with anomalous nucleotide sharing. TCRdb re-hosts the immuneACCESS table, in-frame sequences only. Its copies lack some clones; in the studies checked, an unresolved V gene accounts for under half of them, and the cause for the rest is not known. D and trimming were read from the DNA, whereas the V and J calls and clone size are those reported in that table. The sample includes some 110,000 clones, with roughly 80% observed a single time. The top ten clonotypes cover 6.9% of the sample.

This clone was seen more than once but under ten times. The antigen it binds to is not known. Per-base quality was not reported, and no clone a single base away is much larger than it. The cohort consisted of some 670 healthy bone marrow donors. Cohort members were all nominally healthy when sampled, although unrecorded immune exposures were likely present. The donor tested CMV seropositive, placing the donor among the approximately 290 seropositive members of the cohort. Every donor gave a peripheral blood sample, and the peripheral blood mononuclear cells from that sample were used for TCR beta sequencing. Genomic DNA was extracted from the blood cell samples with the Qiagen DNeasy Blood Extraction Kit. The sequence was obtained from a man aged 30 to 45 in good health and CMV-seropositive. The sequencing input was PBMCs.

The encoded CDR3 is CASSPVTGTGIYNEQFF. The DNA is as follows: TGTGCCAGCAGCCCTGTCACCGGGACAGGGATCTACAATGAGCAGTTCTTC. Recombination connected TRBV7-6 to TRBJ2-1; 9 bases in the middle match TRBD1. Reading from cysteine to phenylalanine, the CDR3 counts 17 amino acids. The kept DNA is CDR3 alone, 51 bases in frame from the first base. V lost 5 bases and J lost 3 bases, and the count of bases not matched to a germline gene is 11. The germline V gene supplies CDR1 SGHVS and CDR2 FNYEAQ.